Shown below are 9 T cell receptor beta chains from a single sample sequenced in a study of blood T cell repertoires in COVID-19. Assay: immunoSEQ multiplex PCR; the TCRdb copy retains only in-frame clones and omits some. The table includes about 140,000 clones, over 60% detected once. The material sequenced was peripheral blood. The source is a man aged 45 to 65 with acute or convalescent COVID-19.

V is TRBV5-4 and J is TRBJ1-1; 7 nucleotides agree with TRBD1. Germline trimming cut 1 base from V and 5 bases from J; bases unmatched to any gene: 14. CDR1 and CDR2 (germline): SGHNT, YYREEE (reference sequence). The CDR3 totals 17 residues. The CDR3 DNA sequence: TGTGCCAGCAGCTTGAGCGGACAGGTTCGGGTTACGACTGAAGCTTTCTTT. It translates to CASSLSGQVRVTTEAFF.

The chain carries TRBV3-1 (or the pseudogene TRBV3-2) and TRBJ1-1, with TRBD1 matching over 8 bases. The CDR3 consists of 20 residues. The germline V gene has CDR1 LGHDT and CDR2 YNNKEL (reference sequence). Losses at the gene ends were 1 base for V and 3 bases for J; bases not matched to a gene: 19. CDR3 region: CASSQGVKIVTGEGDTEAFF. The DNA for the CDR3 is TGTGCCAGCAGCCAAGGTGTTAAAATTGTGACAGGGGAGGGAGACACTGAAGCTTTCTTT.

This clone was seen more than once but under ten times. This rearrangement joins TRBV7-6 to TRBJ2-3; weak D call: TRBD1 (6 bases). Germline CDR1 and CDR2: SGHVS and FNYEAQ. The CDR3 is 16 residues long. The V gene lost 5 bases and the J gene lost 1 base, with 16 bases spanning the gap. CDR3 bases: TGTGCCAGCAGCGCGCAGGGGTATAGCGGCACAGATACGCAGTATTTT. Protein product: CASSAQGYSGTDTQYF.

The J gene is TRBJ2-1, the V gene TRBV5-1, with 9 bases lining up with TRBD1. Per germline, CDR1 SGHRS and CDR2 YFSETQ. V lost 4 bases and J lost 13; bases outside the gene matches: 6. The CDR3 loop spans 12 amino acids. This CDR3 reads CASSRGQGYQFF. CDR3 DNA sequence: TGCGCCAGCAGCCGGGGACAGGGCTATCAGTTCTTC.

This clone was observed a few times. This sequence joins TRBV15 and TRBJ2-1; 8 bases agree with TRBD1. The junction had 10 bases not matched to a gene; V was cut back by 5 bases and J by 7 bases. CDR3 size: 15 residues. Germline-derived CDR1 and CDR2 are LNHNV and YYDKDF (reference sequence). The CDR3 DNA follows: TGTGCCACCAGCGGGTGGACAGGGTACGGGAATGAGCAGTTCTTC. Protein product: CATSGWTGYGNEQFF.

The chain carries TRBV18 and TRBJ1-1; TRBD1 matches at 10 bases. CDR3 size: 15 residues. Losses at the gene ends were 3 bases for V and 5 bases for J; bases not matched to a gene: 6. Germline V gene sequence: CDR1 KGHSH, CDR2 LQKENI. CDR3 coding DNA: TGTGCCAGCTCACCTGTGACAGGGGGCCCAACTGAAGCTTTCTTT. It specifies CASSPVTGGPTEAFF.

The rearrangement uses TRBV5-1 and TRBJ2-7; 9 bases are shared with TRBD1. Germline trimming cut 4 bases from V and 0 bases from J; bases unmatched to any gene: 2. The germline V gene has CDR1 SGHRS and CDR2 YFSETQ. The CDR3 has 14 amino acids. DNA of the CDR3: TGCGCCAGCAGCCCACAGGGGGCCTCCTACGAGCAGTACTTC. Translated, it gives CASSPQGASYEQYF. The full variable domain, with the rest looked up from reference TRBV5-1 and TRBJ2-7, is KAGVTQTPRYLIKTRGQQVTLSCSPISGHRSVSWYQQTPGQGLQFLFEYFSETQRNKGNFPGRFSGRQFSNSRSEMNVSTLELGDSALYLCASSPQGASYEQYFGPGTRLTVT.

The chain links TRBV6-5 to TRBJ1-6, with D maybe TRBD1 (6 bases). Germline V gene sequence: CDR1 MNHEY, CDR2 SVGAGI. V dropped 7 bases and J dropped 5 bases, with 15 bases sitting between them. The CDR3 is made up of 15 amino acids. The CDR3 protein is CASKAGVGDNSPLHF. The CDR3 DNA reads as TGTGCCAGCAAGGCAGGGGTAGGGGATAATTCACCCCTCCACTTT.

This clone was seen a few times. This rearrangement joins TRBV9 to TRBJ1-1; 8 bases map to TRBD1. The germline V gene encodes CDR1 SGDLS and CDR2 YYNGEE. The CDR3 has 16 residues. J gave up 3 bases and V 0 bases, and 7 bases lay outside the gene matches. The CDR3 protein is CASSVGTGRMDTEAFF. CDR3 DNA sequence: TGTGCCAGCAGCGTAGGGACAGGGAGGATGGACACTGAAGCTTTCTTT.